This T cell receptor (beta chain) was sequenced during a study of cytomegalovirus exposure and HLA in healthy donors listed by TCRdb under 2017. About the investigation overall: According to an earlier analysis of a few hundred of the donors, about 179 million T cells yielded 95 million to 140 million unique TCR beta sequences and around 300 Gb of sequence data. An early release covering just under 650 HLA-typed donors comprised 300 to 350 gigabases of sequencing data and around 80 million unique TCR sequences. Of the roughly 400 genotyped donors, roughly 85% fell in the genetic ancestry cluster associated with self-reported Caucasian donors. The study was designed to test whether signatures of past pathogen exposure could be identified by cataloging public T cell receptors. Using immunosequencing, the study profiled T cell repertoires from 500 to 800 subjects and related those repertoires to cytomegalovirus serostatus. In addition to the first cohort of roughly 670 subjects, a separate validation cohort of 130 or so different subjects was used. The study combined high-throughput TCR immunosequencing, statistical association of individual TCRs with disease status, and machine learning to predict cytomegalovirus infection status. To study patterns of TCR occurrence, a later analysis re-analyzed previously published TCR beta repertoires from 550 to 800 donors and added high-resolution HLA genotyping. In the later analysis, no new phenotypic data were used to find candidate immune exposures; instead, reliance was placed on TCR beta sequences and their occurrence across donors. To decide whether each TCR beta V gene segment behaved as functional or pseudogenic, an earlier analysis of some 580 of the donors relied on high-throughput TCR beta sequencing. Donor age, sex, ethnicity and CMV serostatus were collected together with the repertoire data. A later genetic analysis took genome-wide SNP genotypes for 398 of the 666 donors and used that subset as a discovery cohort. Every discovery cohort repertoire had been produced on one sequencing platform. Both class I and class II loci were covered by HLA typing, at four-digit resolution. The number of donors typed differed by locus, with about 629-640 for A, B, C, DRB1 and DQB1, 522 for DQA1, about 610 for DPA1, and approximately 470 for DPB1. Because of strong linkage in the cohort, roughly five DR-DQ haplotypes were treated as single units for association and clustering. Among about 400 genotyped donors of the cohort, an average of around 250,000 unique TCR beta nucleotide sequences was sequenced per donor, of which about 18% were non-productive. Study-wide conclusions, independent of this receptor: In this cohort, only TCR beta chains were sequenced, and detectable features were limited by the absence of alpha or paired-chain data. A later genetic analysis associated a missense DCLRE1C variant with V-gene and J-gene trimming of TCR beta chains, and an independent cohort replicated the association. Because counts were too low, about 17 rarely observed V segments, including chromosome 9 orphons, were excluded from the earlier analysis of around 640 of the donors. Correlated functional status among segregating V segments might reflect linkage disequilibrium, but an unknown experimental factor could not be ruled out. Broadly in line with IMGT annotations, most TCR beta V segments showed up in productive rearrangements about 87% or about 30% of the time in an earlier analysis of 587 of the donors. Some IMGT-functional V segments, including TRBV6-2 and TRBV6-3, could not be told apart with the 87-base-pair reads, so those segments were excluded. A further reported finding was that TCR beta sequences accurately predicted the HLA-A and HLA-B alleles for most subjects in the first cohort. Most TCR sequences were seen in very few donors, while some public TCRs were found in many individuals. At a false discovery rate of 0.05, a later analysis linked approximately 18,000 TCR beta sequences to specific HLA alleles. A few of the identified cytomegalovirus-associated TCR beta chains were confirmed in vitro to be specific for cytomegalovirus antigens. When HLA alleles, especially DR and DQ, strongly co-occurred, TCR associations were difficult to assign to individual alleles. According to a later analysis, TCR association rates differed among HLA loci, with DRB1 alleles showing the most associated TCRs and HLA-C alleles showing the fewest. It was suggested by the authors that the approach could potentially be generalized to other disease states and immunological phenotypes. In a later analysis, HLA-associated TCR beta chains showed more clonal expansion and lower generation probabilities than non-associated chains that were equally common. The study listed over 150 TCR beta chains as associated with cytomegalovirus. Because some donors lacked HLA typing at each locus, the association tests relied only on the typed subset. A later analysis found that most CMV-associated TCR beta chains appeared HLA-restricted, with HLA associations seemingly driven largely by CMV exposure. The classifier was reported to diagnose cytomegalovirus status with high specificity and sensitivity in both the original and validation cohorts. For the cohort, immune exposure information was limited to CMV serostatus. Presence/absence analyses assumed roughly uniform sequencing depth across donors, an assumption that may not hold. According to a later genetic analysis, donors in an Asian-associated ancestry cluster had fewer N-insertions in productive TCRs than the approximately 630-donor mean. Several of the top co-occurrence clusters appeared to be linked to parvovirus B19, influenza, CMV and Epstein-Barr virus, according to a later analysis. A group of highly shared sequence variants was considered likely to be a technical artifact of the sequencing pipeline.

Library creation used the immunoSEQ multiplex PCR assay. A mixture of 60 forward primers for TCR Vbeta segments and 13 reverse primers for TCR Jbeta segments was used in the multiplex PCR. The CDR3 region of rearranged TCR beta genes was amplified from genomic DNA with a multiplex PCR assay. The Illumina HiSeq System was used to sequence the amplified TCR beta libraries as 87-base-pair reads. Per the authors' processing: In a later analysis, some 80 million unique TCR beta chains were counted across the 650 to 750 repertoires, and roughly 10 million of these chains were shared by at least two donors. To remove PCR and sequencing errors, raw reads were error-corrected and collapsed into unique sequences using a nearest-neighbor algorithm that merged closely related sequences. Alignment of CDR3 sequences to IMGT reference sequences was used to assign V, D and J gene segments. Each retained sequence needed at least a six-nucleotide match to both a V gene segment and a J gene segment. Rearrangements were called productive when the CDR3 lacked stop codons and stayed in frame with V and J; all others were non-productive. Following IMGT convention, CDR3 was defined as the stretch from the second conserved V-encoded cysteine up to the conserved J-encoded phenylalanine. Sequences without an unambiguous match to a single V gene segment were excluded from the earlier analysis of a few hundred of the donors. An earlier analysis of some 610 of the donors called V segments functional above 56.7% productive rearrangements and segregating when the between-donor standard deviation exceeded 5%. To diagnose cytomegalovirus status from the catalog of TCR beta chain sequences, a statistical classification framework was built. In a later analysis, V and J genes were assigned by comparing TCR nucleotide sequences against IMGT/GENE-DB human TR gene sequences. A later analysis assigned CDR3 sequences and most-parsimonious VDJ recombination scenarios with the TCRdist pipeline. In a later analysis, every TCR beta chain was defined by the combination of its CDR3 amino acid sequence and its V-gene family, and reads without a unique V-gene family were dropped. In a later analysis, a few hundred highly shared, low-generation-probability nucleotide sequences were removed to address suspected cross-contamination and a sequencing artifact. A later analysis calculated a clonal expansion index for each public chain from normalized within-repertoire ranks of inferred template counts. In a later analysis, generation probabilities were computed using a VDJ recombination model fitted to out-of-frame rearrangements, and the results were checked against IGoR. In a later analysis, hypergeometric tests were used to score TCR-TCR, TCR-HLA and TCR-CMV co-occurrence, with a repertoire-size bias correction applied to TCR pairs. To estimate false discovery rates, a later analysis permuted the HLA or CMV assignments 20 times. In a later analysis, co-occurring TCRs were grouped using DBSCAN, with TCRdist sequence similarity added in when clustering inside HLA-allele-positive subsets. Co-occurrence clustering excluded repertoires with fewer than 30,000 or more than 120,000 public chains, plus five with anomalous nucleotide sharing. TCRdb provides this immuneACCESS table in a form limited to in-frame rearrangements. Some clones are lacking; in checked studies, under half of them reflect an unresolved V gene, and why the rest are absent is not known. V and J calls plus clone size are reproduced from that table; the DNA served to infer D and trimming. The sample table holds about 150,000 clones, of which about 82% were seen once. Together, the top ten hold 2.4% of the sample.

Concerning this clone: Its cognate antigen has yet to be identified. Base qualities were left out, and no much larger clone turns up one base away.

In total, just over 650 healthy bone marrow donors made up the cohort. All cohort members were sampled while nominally healthy, although unrecorded immune exposures were likely present. The donor was CMV seronegative and was included in the group of 352 seronegative cohort members. Each donor provided a peripheral blood sample, and peripheral blood mononuclear cells were used for TCR beta sequencing. Genomic DNA extraction from the blood cell samples was performed with the Qiagen DNeasy Blood Extraction Kit. For CDR1 and CDR2, the germline V gene lists SGHVS and FNYEAQ. Including the terminal cysteine and phenylalanine, the CDR3 comprises 13 residues. Just CDR3 DNA is preserved here, 39 bases in frame from base 1. V is trimmed back by 3 bases and J by 6 bases, and the junction contains 5 bases that no gene match accounts for.

What was sequenced was PBMCs. Recombination connected TRBV7-6 to TRBJ2-7; TRBD1 aligns with 7 central bases. The TCR comes from a male donor in good health and CMV-seronegative. The nucleotide sequence reads TGTGCCAGCAGCTTTTACAGGGGCCGCGAGCAGTACTTC. This yields the protein CASSFYRGREQYF.